The rows below give T cell receptor beta chains drawn from one sample of a study of cytomegalovirus exposure and HLA in healthy donors. Method: immunoSEQ multiplex PCR; TCRdb's copy keeps in-frame clones and lacks some. The sample holds 150,000 to 200,000 clones, approximately 78% seen once. Sequencing was performed on PBMCs. Every receptor here comes from a woman in her 30s in good health and CMV-seropositive. CDR3s include the opening cysteine and the closing phenylalanine or tryptophan. A D gene is named only where the DNA matches it firmly. Expanded clones get a size class; other rows say once, few or many, or leave the size out.

D	size	J	V	DNA	CDR3
-	-	TRBJ1-5	TRBV6-5	TGTGCCAGCAGCCCCGACGGGATTAGCAATCAGCCCCAGCATTTT	CASSPDGISNQPQHF
TRBD1	-	TRBJ2-1	TRBV7-6	TGTGCCAGCAGCTTAGTCTCTATGCAGGGGGCCTACAATGAGCAGTTCTTC	CASSLVSMQGAYNEQFF
TRBD1	-	TRBJ2-6	TRBV5-1	TGCGCCAGCAGCCACTCGACAGGGGGCTCTGGGGCCAACGTCCTGACTTTC	CASSHSTGGSGANVLTF
TRBD1	-	TRBJ1-2	TRBV30	TGTGCCTGGAGTTATAGTGGACAGGGTAGCGGCTACACCTTC	CAWSYSGQGSGYTF
-	-	TRBJ2-7	TRBV5-6	TGTGCCAGCAGCTTGGGTGGCAGCCTCAGGGAGCAGTACTTC	CASSLGGSLREQYF
TRBD1	-	TRBJ2-2	TRBV9	TGTGCCAGCAGCGACCGGGACAGCCAGAACACCGGGGAGCTGTTTTTT	CASSDRDSQNTGELFF
-	-	TRBJ1-3	TRBV4-2	TGTGCCAGCAGCCAAGTGGGCGCTTCTGGAAACACCATATATTTT	CASSQVGASGNTIYF
TRBD2	-	TRBJ2-3	TRBV9	TGTGCCAGCAGCGTCGCGGGGGGATACACAGATACGCAGTATTTT	CASSVAGGYTDTQYF
TRBD1	-	TRBJ2-6	TRBV7-3	TGTGCCAGCAGCAGGACAGGGGGCTTCTCTGGGGCCAACGTCCTGACTTTC	CASSRTGGFSGANVLTF
-	-	TRBJ2-3	TRBV11-3	TGTGCCAGCAGCTCCAGGGACTGGACAGATACGCAGTATTTT	CASSSRDWTDTQYF
-	-	TRBJ2-6	TRBV5-1	TGCGCCAGCAGCTTGCAAGTTACAGGACCCTTCTCTGGGGCCAACGTCCTGACTTTC	CASSLQVTGPFSGANVLTF
TRBD1	once	TRBJ1-2	TRBV15	TGTGCCACCAGCAGAGATTGGGGACAGAGTGATGGCTACACCTTC	CATSRDWGQSDGYTF
-	-	TRBJ2-7	TRBV19	TGTGCCAGTAGTATAGATGGCCGAAGCTCCTACGAGCAGTACTTC	CASSIDGRSSYEQYF
TRBD1	-	TRBJ1-1	TRBV7-9	TGTGCCAGCAGCTCGGACCTAACCAGGGGGACTGAAGCTTTCTTT	CASSSDLTRGTEAFF
TRBD2	few	TRBJ2-3	TRBV9	TGTGCCAGCAGCGTTCTAGCGGGGCCCACAGATACGCAGTATTTT	CASSVLAGPTDTQYF
TRBD2	-	TRBJ2-1	TRBV9	TGTGCCAGCAGCCCAACTAGCGGGGGGGCCTTCTGGCAGCAGTTCTTC	CASSPTSGGAFWQQFF
-	-	TRBJ1-1	TRBV9	TGTGCCAGCAGCGTAGGAGTAGGGGCGGACACTGAAGCTTTCTTT	CASSVGVGADTEAFF
-	-	TRBJ2-3	TRBV6-4	TGTGCCAGCAAAACACAGCCTAGCACAGATACGCAGTATTTT	CASKTQPSTDTQYF
-	-	TRBJ2-1	TRBV4-3	TGCGCCAGCAGCCCCCTAGCGCCTGCCTACAATGAGCAGTTCTTC	CASSPLAPAYNEQFF
-	-	TRBJ1-5	TRBV28	TGTGCCAGCAGTCCGATAGCGAATCAGCCCCAGCATTTT	CASSPIANQPQHF
-	-	TRBJ2-1	TRBV27	TGTGCCAGCAGTTTGCAGGGTTCCTACAATGAGCAGTTCTTC	CASSLQGSYNEQFF
TRBD1	-	TRBJ1-2	TRBV11-2	TGTGCCAGCAGCTTTAGCTACAGGGGGGGCGGCTACACCTTC	CASSFSYRGGGYTF
TRBD1	-	TRBJ2-7	TRBV5-6	TGTGCCAGCAGCTCGGGCCGGGACAGTTCCTACGAGCAGTACTTC	CASSSGRDSSYEQYF
-	few	TRBJ2-5	TRBV11-2	TGTGCCAGCAGCTTAGTCGCGTCCCAAGAGACCCAGTACTTC	CASSLVASQETQYF
-	-	TRBJ1-4	TRBV5-1	TGCGCCAGCAGCTTTACCCCAGGGGAGTCTGAAAAACTGTTTTTT	CASSFTPGESEKLFF
-	-	TRBJ2-7	TRBV27	TGTGCCAGCAGTTTACCGGGCGGGTCGGGTGAGCAGTACTTC	CASSLPGGSGEQYF
-	once	TRBJ2-1	TRBV6-4	TGTGCCAGCAGTGATTTTAGCGGAACAACCTCCTACAATGAGCAGTTCTTC	CASSDFSGTTSYNEQFF
-	-	TRBJ1-2	TRBV19	TGTGCCAGTAGTATGAAAGTCACAGGGACAAACTATGGCTACACCTTC	CASSMKVTGTNYGYTF
TRBD1	once	TRBJ1-5	TRBV27	TGTGCCGGCAGTGGCACAGGGGGCAATCAGCCCCAGCATTTT	CAGSGTGGNQPQHF
TRBD1	once	TRBJ2-5	TRBV19	TGTGCCAGTAGACCACAGGGGTCCCAAGAGACCCAGTACTTC	CASRPQGSQETQYF
-	-	TRBJ1-1	TRBV4-2	TGTGCCAGCAGCCGACGACAGAATATGAACACTGAAGCTTTCTTT	CASSRRQNMNTEAFF
-	-	TRBJ2-2	TRBV1	TGCACCAGCAGCCAGGCTCTAGCGGGGGGCCTACCTTCGAACACCGGGGAGCTGTTTTTT	CTSSQALAGGLPSNTGELFF
-	-	TRBJ2-5	TRBV5-1	TGCGCCAGCAGCTTGGCCGGAACAGGAAGAGAAGAGACCCAGTACTTC	CASSLAGTGREETQYF
TRBD1	-	TRBJ1-2	TRBV29-1	TGCAGCGCGGGACAGGGCAACTATGGCTACACCTTC	CSAGQGNYGYTF
-	-	TRBJ1-5	TRBV7-9	TGTGCCAGCAGCTCGATACAGGGCCCTCGCAATCAGCCCCAGCATTTT	CASSSIQGPRNQPQHF
-	-	TRBJ1-1	TRBV29-1	TGCAGCGTTGAACGGGAGATGAACACTGAAGCTTTCTTT	CSVEREMNTEAFF
-	-	TRBJ1-1	TRBV4-1	TGCGCCAGCAGCCAAGTTGCAGGGCTGACTGAAGCTTTCTTT	CASSQVAGLTEAFF
TRBD2	few	TRBJ2-2	TRBV4-1	TGCGCCAGCAGCCAAGCCACGCGGGAGGGGATCGGCACCGGGGAGCTGTTTTTT	CASSQATREGIGTGELFF
TRBD1	-	TRBJ2-5	TRBV5-1	TGCGCCAGCAGCTTACTACTTCGGGACAGGGGGACGGAGACCCAGTACTTC	CASSLLLRDRGTETQYF
TRBD2	-	TRBJ2-5	TRBV5-6	TGTGCCAGCAGCTTGTTTCTAGCGGGAGGTCAAGAAGAGACCCAGTACTTC	CASSLFLAGGQEETQYF
TRBD2	few	TRBJ2-2	TRBV6-1	TGTGCCAGCAGTGAAGGAGCGGGGGAAAACACCGGGGAGCTGTTTTTT	CASSEGAGENTGELFF
TRBD1	-	TRBJ1-5	TRBV19	TGTGCCAGTAGTGGGGACAGGGAAAGCAATCAGCCCCAGCATTTT	CASSGDRESNQPQHF
-	-	TRBJ1-2	TRBV11-3	TGTGCCAGCAGCTTAGGCAGGGCTGCAGGCTACACCTTC	CASSLGRAAGYTF
TRBD2	-	TRBJ2-7	TRBV30	TGTGCCTGGAGAATAGCGGGAGGTGCCGGAGAGCAGTACTTC	CAWRIAGGAGEQYF
TRBD1	-	TRBJ2-7	TRBV7-2	TGTGCCAGCAGCTTAGGGACAGGGAGCCACGAGCAGTACTTC	CASSLGTGSHEQYF
-	-	TRBJ1-6	TRBV25-1	TGTGCCAGCAGTGACCGGGGGGGTGATTCACCCCTCCACTTT	CASSDRGGDSPLHF
TRBD1	-	TRBJ2-7	TRBV7-9	TGTGCCAGCAGCTCCCATGCGGGACAGGGGGCTTACGAGCAGTACTTC	CASSSHAGQGAYEQYF
-	-	TRBJ1-1	TRBV7-8	TGTGCCAGCAGCTTAGACAGGAACACTGAAGCTTTCTTT	CASSLDRNTEAFF